Below are 22 T cell receptor beta chains sequenced from a single sample in a study of spatial heterogeneity in lung cancer (dated by TCRdb to the late 2010s). Paper-wide results and their limitations: The tumor nonsynonymous mutation count correlated with the number of expanded intratumoral alpha and beta TCRs.

The time point label, as the study defines it: sample taken at primary tumor resection. The library was obtained by 5' RACE. The sequencer was a NextSeq 500. The public reads were reanalyzed by TCRdb: fastp trimming at Q25, MiXCR alignment, in-frame beta chains only. Each CDR3 protein gets just one entry, which takes the most common genes and DNA from the rows behind it. This sample is represented by more than 6,000 distinct CDR3 sequences; less than 3.5% of them were singletons. The ten biggest clones cover roughly 23% of the sample. Antigens of these TCRs are unknown. Source: lung tumor tissue, taken at surgery. The receptors come from a male donor with early-stage non-small cell lung cancer.

V usage is TRBV6-5 and J usage is TRBJ2-1, with TRBD2 identical over 14 bases. The CDR3 has 15 residues. Trimming took 5 bases from V and 9 from J; bases not matched to a gene: 6. The germline V gene has CDR1 MNHEY and CDR2 SVGAGI. The CDR3 reads CASSRGLAGVAEQFF. Here the CDR3 DNA reads TGTGCCAGCAGTAGGGGACTAGCGGGAGTAGCTGAGCAGTTCTTC.

This clonotype is termed medium-sized. The chain is built from TRBV11-2 and TRBJ2-7; D gene unclear. V lost 0 bases to trimming and J lost 3 bases, with 9 bases between them. CDR1 is SGHAT, CDR2 FQNNGV, per germline. The CDR3 loop spans 14 amino acids. CDR3 protein: CASSLDFGSYEQYF. Written as DNA, the CDR3 is TGTGCCAGCAGCTTAGATTTCGGCAGCTACGAGCAGTACTTC.

This clonotype has a count of ten or more. This sequence joins TRBV6-1 and TRBJ2-6; 9 nucleotides match TRBD2. Losses at the gene ends were 3 bases for V and 1 base for J; bases not matched to a gene: 10. The length of the CDR3 is 19 residues. CDR1 and CDR2 (germline): MNHNS, SASEGT. CDR3 sequence reads: CASSERGGASYSGANVLTF. The CDR3 coding sequence is TGTGCCAGCAGTGAGCGGGGGGGGGCTTCCTATTCTGGGGCCAACGTCCTGACTTTC.

Sample share makes this clonotype medium-sized (0.01 to 0.1%). The V gene is TRBV10-3, the J gene TRBJ2-7; no clear D gene. This CDR3 comprises 11 residues. Looked up from germline, CDR1 is ENHRY and CDR2 is SYGVKD. Trimming took 2 bases from V and 7 from J, leaving 6 bases between them. The CDR3 is CAISETREQYF. The CDR3 bases are TGTGCCATCAGTGAGACAAGGGAGCAGTACTTC.

In its sample, this clonotype is medium-sized. The J gene is TRBJ2-1, the V gene TRBV11-3; no reliable D call. This CDR3 has 12 residues. Germline values: CDR1 SGHNT, CDR2 YENEEA. The V end was cut by 4 bases, the J end by 4 bases, with 5 bases between. CDR3 region: CASSSGYNEQFF. CDR3 DNA sequence: TGTGCCAGCAGCTCCGGTTACAATGAGCAGTTCTTC.

In this sample, this clonotype turned up many times. This sequence joins TRBV20-1 and TRBJ1-2; D might be TRBD1 (6 bases). V dropped 1 base and J dropped 3 bases, with 12 bases sitting between them. CDR3 length: 14 amino acids. Germline CDR1 reads DFQATT; CDR2 reads SNEGSKA (reference sequence). The CDR3 nucleotides read TGCAGTGCTAGAGTCCAGGGGCTCGACTATGGCTACACCTTC. Translation gives CSARVQGLDYGYTF.

This clonotype has ten or more counts. The chain links TRBV6-5 to TRBJ1-1; D not resolved. The germline V and J ends were trimmed by 7 bases and 5 bases, with 14 bases remaining between them. The length of the CDR3 is 13 residues. Germline values: CDR1 MNHEY, CDR2 SVGAGI. CDR3 residues: CASIAPLGTEAFF. CDR3 coding DNA: TGTGCCAGCATTGCCCCCCTTGGAACTGAAGCTTTCTTT.

This clonotype was seen ten or more times. The chain links TRBV5-4 to TRBJ2-4, with TRBD2 identical over 10 bases. This CDR3 contains 16 residues. The V and J ends lost 5 bases and 3 bases, in that order; junction bases with no gene match: 8. Germline V gene sequence: CDR1 SGHNT, CDR2 YYREEE (reference sequence). CDR3 residues: CASSGEAGGVKNIQYF. As DNA, the CDR3 is TGTGCCAGCAGTGGGGAAGCGGGAGGGGTCAAAAACATTCAGTACTTC.

By share, this clonotype ranks as medium-sized. The chain recombines TRBV3-1 with TRBJ1-1; 8 positions agree with TRBD1. Germline V gives CDR1 LGHDT, CDR2 YNNKEL (reference sequence). The CDR3 length is 15 residues. Losses at the gene ends were 3 bases for V and 4 bases for J; bases not matched to a gene: 7. The CDR3 here is CASSHEVTGGTEAFF. The CDR3 DNA is TGTGCCAGCAGCCACGAGGTTACAGGGGGCACTGAAGCTTTCTTT.

In its sample, this clonotype ranks as medium-sized (0.01 to 0.1%). The rearrangement uses TRBV5-1 and TRBJ2-2, with D hard to call. Trimming left V 2 bases short and J 0 bases short, with 8 bases between. Germline loops: CDR1 SGHRS, CDR2 YFSETQ. This CDR3 spans 15 amino acids. In nucleotides, the CDR3 is TGCGCCAGCAGCTTAGACGGAGCGAACACCGGGGAGCTGTTTTTT. Its protein is CASSLDGANTGELFF.

Note on this clonotype: The junction differs from germline at one of its ends, possibly a read error. The chain employs TRBV18 and TRBJ1-2; 10 bases fit TRBD1. The CDR3 sequence is 17 residues long. CDR1 KGHSH and CDR2 LQKENI come from the germline V gene. For the CDR3, the DNA is TGTGCCAGCTCACCACGGGACAGGGGAAGAGCTAACTATGGCGACACCTTC. Residues: CASSPRDRGRANYGDTF.

This clonotype occurred many times. The chain couples TRBV12-3 or TRBV12-4 to TRBJ2-3, with 7 bases matching TRBD1. V shed 5 bases, J shed 9 bases, and the junction held 11 bases outside the gene matches. CDR3 length equals 14 residues. CDR3 protein: CASSPQGCRGTQYF. CDR3 in DNA: TGTGCCAGCAGTCCGCAGGGTTGCAGGGGGACGCAGTATTTT.

By share of the sample, this clonotype is medium-sized. The genes are TRBV20-1 and TRBJ1-1; a weak D match, TRBD1 (5 bases). The CDR3 totals 12 residues. Germline-derived CDR1 and CDR2 are DFQATT and SNEGSKA (reference sequence). V lost 4 bases to trimming and J lost 1 base, with 7 bases between them. CDR3 loop: CSANTGNTEAFF. CDR3 bases: TGCAGTGCTAATACAGGGAACACTGAAGCTTTCTTT.

This clonotype is medium-sized (0.01 to 0.1%) by share. The chain employs TRBV28 and TRBJ2-7; no definite D call. V was clipped by 3 bases and J by 8 bases, with 14 bases between them. CDR1 and CDR2 (germline): MDHEN, SYDVKM. The CDR3 covers 13 residues. In DNA, the CDR3 is TGTGCCAGCAGTTTGTCCCAAATTGTTAAGCAGTACTTC. It translates to CASSLSQIVKQYF.

This clonotype is judged medium-sized. The CDR3 here is CSARRQAGDEQFF. DNA of the CDR3: TGCAGTGCTAGAAGACAGGCCGGCGATGAGCAGTTCTTC. The gene calls are TRBV20-1 and TRBJ2-1; D might be TRBD1 (6 bases). Germline CDR1 DFQATT, CDR2 SNEGSKA (reference sequence). Between the trimmed V and J ends, which lost 2 bases and 8 bases, there was a span of 13 bases. The CDR3 covers 13 residues.

This clonotype was detected ten times or more. The CDR3 spells CASSVGTNPMTDTQYF. The CDR3, as DNA: TGTGCCAGCAGCGTAGGTACCAACCCAATGACAGATACGCAGTATTTT. The gene calls are TRBV9 and TRBJ2-3, with unresolved D. CDR1 is SGDLS and CDR2 is YYNGEE in the germline V gene. The CDR3 sequence is 16 residues long. V was shortened by 0 bases and J by 3 bases, with 14 bases between the two germline ends.

In this sample, this clonotype turned up a few times. V is TRBV24-1 and J is TRBJ1-5; maybe TRBD1 (5 bases). V was pared by 1 base and J by 0 bases, with 9 bases between. The germline V gene has CDR1 KGHDR and CDR2 SFDVKD. The CDR3 contains 16 residues. CDR3 sequence: CATSDLQVYSNQPQHF. CDR3 DNA: TGTGCCACCAGTGATTTACAGGTGTATAGCAATCAGCCCCAGCATTTT.

By frequency in the sample, this clonotype is medium-sized. The rearrangement links TRBV7-9 to TRBJ2-3, with D possibly TRBD2 on 7 matching bases. Trimming cost V 2 bases and J 4 bases, with 13 bases left between them. The germline V gene encodes CDR1 SEHNR and CDR2 FQNEAQ (reference sequence). This CDR3 is 15 amino acids long. The CDR3 region has the DNA TGTGCCAGCAGCTTAATGAGGGGGGGCGCAGATACGCAGTATTTT. It translates to CASSLMRGGADTQYF.

In its sample, this clonotype was seen many times. The chain employs TRBV24-1 and TRBJ2-2; D uncertain. Germline CDR1 reads KGHDR; CDR2 reads SFDVKD. The ends were cut back, 9 bases at V and 4 bases at J, with 11 bases in the middle. The CDR3 runs 13 residues. As DNA, the CDR3 is TGTGCCACCTTGGTAGGTTCCACCGGGGAGCTGTTTTTT. This codes for CATLVGSTGELFF.

V and J are TRBV7-8 and TRBJ1-2; tentatively, D is TRBD1 (5 bases). This CDR3 comprises 15 residues. V was shortened by 3 bases and J by 5 bases, with 16 bases between the two germline ends. Germline V CDR1 and CDR2: SGHVS, FQNEAQ. CDR3: CASSFDSRPRYGYTF. The CDR3 coding sequence is TGTGCCAGCAGCTTCGACAGCAGACCTAGATATGGCTACACCTTC.

This clonotype was seen repeatedly, ten times or more. V usage is TRBV5-4 and J usage is TRBJ2-3; 11 nucleotides agree with TRBD2. This CDR3 contains 16 residues. The germline V gene has CDR1 SGHNT and CDR2 YYREEE (reference sequence). Unmatched junction bases numbered 10, after V lost 4 bases and J lost 6 bases. The CDR3 DNA follows: TGTGCCAGCAGCCCACCTCTAGCGGGAGGTGGGGATACGCAGTATTTT. It specifies CASSPPLAGGGDTQYF.

This clonotype was recorded at least ten times. An end of the junction does not agree with germline; a read error may underlie this. The chain joins TRBV20-1 to TRBJ1-2; D uncertain. The CDR3 has 12 residues. In germline, CDR1 is DFQATT, CDR2 SNEGSKA (reference sequence). The CDR3 region has the DNA TGCAGTGCTAATACGGACTCCTATGGCGACACCTTC. Translation gives CSANTDSYGDTF.